This entry concerns a single T cell receptor beta chain. The antigen is undetermined. The CDR3 is made up of 13 amino acids. V lost 1 base, J lost 5 bases, and 8 bases lay in between. Germline assignment: CDR1 SEHNR and CDR2 FQNEAQ (reference sequence). The primer mix had 60 Vbeta and 13 Jbeta primers. The assay was immunoSEQ multiplex PCR, and TCRdb's table has in-frame clones only and misses some. There are more than 85,000 clones in the sample; about 70% occur only once, and 3.2% lies in the top ten. This sample is part of a study of cytomegalovirus exposure and HLA in healthy donors. Looking at the study overall: Genotyping showed around four fifths of roughly 390 donors falling in the Caucasian-associated ancestry cluster.

General study results and limits: CMV serostatus stood as the only immune exposure information on hand. Donors were assumed by presence/absence analyses to have roughly uniform sequencing depth. Excluded: some indistinguishable V segments such as TRBV6-2 and TRBV6-3.

The clonotype comes from a man aged 25-45 years in good health and CMV-seronegative. V is TRBV7-9 and J is TRBJ1-1, with D hard to call. Sequencing input: PBMCs. CDR3 nucleotides: TGTGCCAGCAGCTTAGTGGAGGGTACTGAAGCTTTCTTT. Residues: CASSLVEGTEAFF.